The entry below describes one T cell receptor (beta chain). The antigen it recognizes is unknown. No base-level quality is on record; no much larger clone is a single base apart. The record originates from a study of vaccination effects on CD4 cells after COVID-19 (dated 2022 in TCRdb). Looking at the study overall: Participants received two doses of either the BNT162b2 or the mRNA-1273 mRNA SARS-CoV-2 vaccine. Pre-vaccine samples were drawn from a couple of convalescent patients 16 days and one week before the first dose, at 142 and 148 days after COVID-19 diagnosis. The study compared SARS-CoV-2 spike-specific CD4+ TCR repertoires before and after mRNA vaccination in COVID-19 convalescent patients and infection-naive vaccine recipients. The full study included around nine COVID-19 convalescent patients and several SARS-CoV-2-naive healthy vaccine recipients. In the study, cultures from other donors were sequenced using the Oncomine TCR Beta short-read assay on an Illumina iSeq 100. Study-level results and caveats: Marked clonal contraction was observed in both infection-induced and vaccine-induced clones at late post-vaccination timepoints, consistent with waning T cell responses. In convalescent patients, the post-vaccine spike-reactive repertoire consisted mainly of new vaccine-induced clones, largely distinct from infection-induced clones. The study was limited by a small number of convalescent patients and lacked early post-infection timepoints.

In the ViraFEST assay, PBMC were stimulated with viral peptide pools, and TCR sequencing was then used to find antigen-specific CD4+ T cell clonotypes based on their expansion. After around ten days of culture, CD4+ T cells were isolated with the EasySep CD4+ T cell isolation kit. PCR-confirmed SARS-CoV-2 infection had occurred in convalescent patients between March and December 2020, before the Alpha, Beta and Delta variants emerged in the United States. Each well held under 2.5 million PBMC cultured in IMDM containing approximately 5% human AB serum, 9.5 to 10 IU/ml IL-2 and gentamicin, along with roughly 10 ug/ml peptides. On days 3 and 7, half of the culture medium was replaced with fresh IL-2-containing medium. Unless noted otherwise, every peptide stimulation condition was cultured in triplicate wells. PBMC were separated from whole blood using Ficoll-Paque Plus gradient centrifugation and were then either cryopreserved at -140C or used fresh. Overlapping peptide pools spanned the spike proteins of SARS-CoV-2 and the common cold coronaviruses HCoV-NL63, HCoV-OC43 and HCoV-229E. Genomic DNA was extracted from cultured CD4+ T cells with the QIAamp micro DNA kit.

Library preparation used the immunoSEQ multiplex PCR assay. TCR beta CDR3 sequencing was performed on DNA from the cultured, isolated CD4+ T cells. The study's processing was this. Non-productive TCR sequences were removed and reads were trimmed to the CDR3 region, keeping CDR3s of at least 7 amino acids. Antigen-specific clonotypes were identified using the MANAFEST web app by comparison of expansion in peptide wells against reference cultures. To count as positive, a clone had to show expansion at FDR<0.05 compared with the reference and with all other wells, an odds ratio above 5, and a frequency above 0.1% in two replicate wells. Clonotypes significantly expanded in SARS-CoV-2 spike wells and in at least one common cold coronavirus spike condition were defined as cross-reactive. Levenshtein distance calculated with the stringdist R package was used to assess CDR3 similarity, and unrooted trees were constructed with ape in R 3.6.1. Held by TCRdb, this immuneACCESS table contains in-frame sequences only and omits some clones. Under half of the omission traces to an unresolved V gene where checked; the cause of the rest is unknown. D and trimming come from the DNA, and the V and J calls and clone size come from that table. Across this sample there are about 27,000 clones, with 69% seen only once. The top ten clones comprise roughly 18% of the sample.

The sequenced sample was CD4+ T cells from PBMCs cultured with SARS-CoV-2 spike peptides, obtained before COVID-19 vaccination. What the cell subset or site label conveys for this sample: SARS-CoV-2 spike overlapping peptide pool stimulation. The receptor's source is a human donor who had a prior SARS-CoV-2 infection.

The CDR3 sequence is CASSLSTSGLDYNEQFF. At the DNA level, the sequence is TGTGCCAGCAGTCTTTCGACTAGCGGGCTGGACTACAATGAGCAGTTCTTC. The V and J segments used are TRBV27 and TRBJ2-1, and TRBD2 matches 10 of the central bases. V trim: 5 bases; J trim: 3 bases; unmatched bases: 10. CDR1 MNHEY and CDR2 SMNVEV were looked up in the germline V gene (reference sequence). Including the terminal cysteine and phenylalanine, the CDR3 comprises 17 residues. Only the CDR3 part of the read is kept: 51 bases, read in frame from the first base.